This T cell receptor (beta chain) originates from a study of vaccination effects on CD4 cells after COVID-19. The study, taken as a whole, reports: Both infection-induced and vaccine-induced clones contracted markedly at late post-vaccination timepoints.

In the ViraFEST assay, antigen-specific CD4+ clonotypes were identified by expansion after peptide-pool stimulation. Scientists isolated CD4+ T cells after a roughly nine-day culture period ended. Participants received two doses of either the BNT162b2 or mRNA-1273 vaccine. Nobody among the vaccine recipients had prior SARS-CoV-2 infection (nucleocapsid antibodies were negative). Cultivation was performed at a few million PBMC per well with around 10 IU/ml IL-2 and 9.5 to 10 ug/ml peptides added. Half-medium exchanges with IL-2 medium took place on days 3 and 7. A word on this clone: Its antigen is still unknown.

The method was immunoSEQ multiplex PCR; TCRdb's version includes in-frame clones alone and lacks a portion of them. Of around 60,000 clones listed, less than 80% were seen once; the top ten hold around 1.2%. The receptor was isolated from a human donor who received a COVID-19 vaccine. Sequencing used CD4+ T cells from PBMCs cultured with HCoV-229E spike peptides, obtained after COVID-19 vaccination.

The CDR3: CASSAGRQILYGYTF. The CDR3, as DNA: TGTGCCAGCAGCGCCGGACGACAGATCCTATATGGCTACACCTTC. The chain couples TRBV9 to TRBJ1-2, with D possibly being TRBD1 (5 bases). The germline CDR1 and CDR2 sequences are SGDLS and YYNGEE. The CDR3 consists of 15 residues. The V gene lost 3 bases and the J gene lost 5 bases, with 17 bases spanning the gap.